This T cell receptor (beta chain) was profiled in a study of immune heterogeneity within non-small cell lung tumors. This clonotype is labeled large. Its target is not known. Notes on the study in general: Both recurring identical dominant CDR3 beta clonotypes and site-unique high-frequency clones were observed across tumor sites within a patient. Individual patients largely had distinct high-frequency T-cell receptor beta clonotypes from one another.

Multiplex PCR employing 32 V and 13 J primers generated amplicons of the TCR beta CDR3. TCRdb reanalysed the multiplex PCR reads using MiXCR and keeps one entry per CDR3 protein. This table holds 10,000 to 13,000 distinct CDR3 sequences, almost 30% found once. Bulk tumor genomic DNA was the template, and each sample received around 650 ng. From each primary tumor, several far-apart biopsies were obtained during surgery. Enrolled patients presented with newly diagnosed, previously untreated non-small cell lung cancer and underwent curative surgery. The CDR3 consists of 15 residues. With V trimmed by 1 base and J by 5 bases, 2 bases remained unmatched. The germline gives CDR1 LNHDA, CDR2 SQIVND (reference sequence).

The rearrangement uses TRBV19 and TRBJ2-1; 10 nucleotides agree with TRBD2. The specimen sequenced was lung tumor tissue. This receptor was taken from a woman in her sixties with non-small cell lung cancer. Here the CDR3 DNA reads TGTGCCAGTAGTATAGTAGCGGGAGGCCACAATGAGCAGTTCTTC. Its protein product is CASSIVAGGHNEQFF.